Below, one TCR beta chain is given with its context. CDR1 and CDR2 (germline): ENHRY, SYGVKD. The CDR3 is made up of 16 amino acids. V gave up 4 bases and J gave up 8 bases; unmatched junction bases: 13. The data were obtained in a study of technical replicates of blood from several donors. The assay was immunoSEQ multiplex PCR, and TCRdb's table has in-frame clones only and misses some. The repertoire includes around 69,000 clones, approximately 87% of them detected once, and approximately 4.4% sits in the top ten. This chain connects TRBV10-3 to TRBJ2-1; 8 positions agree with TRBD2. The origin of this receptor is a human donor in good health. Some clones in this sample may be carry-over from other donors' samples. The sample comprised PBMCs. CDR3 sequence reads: CAISGSRGGRFHEQFF. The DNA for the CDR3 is TGTGCCATCAGTGGTTCTCGCGGGGGGCGGTTCCATGAGCAGTTCTTC.